This T cell receptor (beta chain) stems from a study of identical twins. General study results and limits: Researchers reported excess low generation probability among twin-shared out-of-frame alpha sequences. Within beta out-of-frame sequences, the excess sharing observed between twins was weaker.

Addition of a universal primer site occurred through template switching, and cDNA carried unique molecular identifiers. TCRdb called the 5' RACE reads again in MiXCR, with one record for every CDR3 protein. Altogether about 660,000 distinct CDR3 sequences are present, around 8.6% being singletons, with the ten largest covering 0.98%. In this sample, this clonotype turned up a few times. As yet, its antigen is unknown. From germline, CDR1 is MDHEN and CDR2 SYDVKM. Trimming left V 5 bases short and J 0 bases short, with 25 bases between. The CDR3 totals 20 residues. A further study also used this sample, focusing on yellow fever vaccine responses in identical twins.

Specimen: PBMCs. The clonotype was recovered from a woman between 18 and 30 years old in good health. The V and J genes are TRBV28 and TRBJ2-2; D is possibly TRBD1 (5 bases). CDR3 region: CASSLSRVLGSPPNTGELFF. DNA for the CDR3: TGTGCCAGCAGTCTTAGCAGGGTCTTGGGCTCCCCGCCGAACACCGGGGAGCTGTTTTTT.